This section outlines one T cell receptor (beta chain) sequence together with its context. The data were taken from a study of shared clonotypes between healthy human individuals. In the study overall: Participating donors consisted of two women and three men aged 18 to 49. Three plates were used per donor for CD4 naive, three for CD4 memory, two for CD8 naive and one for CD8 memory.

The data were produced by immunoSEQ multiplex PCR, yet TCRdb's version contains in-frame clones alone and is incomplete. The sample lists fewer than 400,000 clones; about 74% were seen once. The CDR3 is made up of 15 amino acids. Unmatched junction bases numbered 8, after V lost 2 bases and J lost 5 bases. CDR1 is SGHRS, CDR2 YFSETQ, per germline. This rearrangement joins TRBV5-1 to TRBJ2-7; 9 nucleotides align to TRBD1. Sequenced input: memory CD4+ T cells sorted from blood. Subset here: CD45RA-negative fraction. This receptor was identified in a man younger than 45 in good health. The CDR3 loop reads CASSLTPGQGHEQYF. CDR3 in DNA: TGCGCCAGCAGCTTAACCCCGGGACAGGGCCACGAGCAGTACTTC.